What follows are 7 T cell receptor beta chains derived from one specimen sequenced in a study of blood T cell repertoires in COVID-19. Sequencing was performed with immunoSEQ multiplex PCR; in TCRdb, only in-frame clones are kept and a portion is missing. Of approximately 150,000 clones in the sample, 80% to 85% were seen once. The material sequenced was peripheral blood. The source is a man between 65 and 85 years old with active or convalescent COVID-19.

The V call is TRBV20-1, the J call TRBJ1-1; 12 nucleotides agree with TRBD1. The junction had 5 bases not matched to a gene; V was cut back by 3 bases and J by 3 bases. Germline V gives CDR1 DFQATT, CDR2 SNEGSKA (reference sequence). This CDR3 spans 15 amino acids. CDR3 sequence reads: CSASGTGGSDTEAFF. The CDR3 bases are TGCAGTGCTAGTGGGACAGGGGGCTCGGACACTGAAGCTTTCTTT.

The chain links TRBV3-1 (or the pseudogene TRBV3-2) to TRBJ2-7; the D gene is possibly TRBD1 (6 bases). Germline CDR1 LGHDT, CDR2 YNNKEL (reference sequence). The CDR3 is 16 amino acids. The V and J ends lost 0 bases and 4 bases respectively, with 16 bases between them. CDR3 protein: CASSQDGAGVRYEQYF. DNA of the CDR3: TGTGCCAGCAGCCAAGATGGGGCAGGGGTGCGTTACGAGCAGTACTTC.

J is TRBJ1-4 and V is TRBV14, with D unresolved. The CDR3 consists of 17 residues. CDR1 is SGHDN and CDR2 is FVKESK in the germline V gene. V dropped 2 bases and J dropped 5 bases, with 18 bases sitting between them. The CDR3 DNA follows: TGTGCCAGCAGCCAACGCGGCGGGTGGCGGGCAAATGAAAAACTGTTTTTT. Translating gives CASSQRGGWRANEKLFF.

This sequence joins TRBV7-9 and TRBJ1-2; possibly TRBD1 for D (6 bases). The V gene lost 5 bases and the J gene lost 0 bases, with 13 bases spanning the gap. Germline assignment: CDR1 SEHNR and CDR2 FQNEAQ (reference sequence). This CDR3 has 15 amino acids. CDR3 bases: TGTGCCAGCAGCACCCGACAGGCAGCTAACTATGGCTACACCTTC. It codes for CASSTRQAANYGYTF.

This clone was detected only once. The chain uses TRBV19 and TRBJ2-3; perhaps TRBD2 as D (6 bases). Looked up from germline, CDR1 is LNHDA and CDR2 is SQIVND (reference sequence). Trimming cost V 5 bases and J 0 bases, with 15 bases left between them. The CDR3 is 16 amino acids. The CDR3 DNA reads as TGTGCCAGTAGTCTCGCGGGGCGGGGAAGCACAGATACGCAGTATTTT. The encoded protein is CASSLAGRGSTDTQYF.

The V gene is TRBV7-9, the J gene TRBJ2-1; 9 positions agree with TRBD2. V gave up 3 bases and J gave up 7 bases; unmatched junction bases: 7. CDR1 is SEHNR and CDR2 is FQNEAQ in the germline V gene (reference sequence). The length of the CDR3 is 15 residues. The CDR3: CASSFTGLASNEQFF. CDR3 nucleotides: TGTGCCAGCAGCTTTACTGGACTAGCGTCTAATGAGCAGTTCTTC.

The gene calls are TRBV21-1 and TRBJ1-3; the DNA was not compared with TRBD1, the D call given in the table. TRBV21-1 is classified as a pseudogene. The CDR3 consists of 17 residues. This chain's CDR3 is CASSPEEGATSGNTIYF. CDR3 DNA sequence: TGTGCCAGCAGCCCCGAGGAGGGGGCGACTTCTGGAAACACCATATATTTT.